The 20 T cell receptor beta chains below come from one sample, sequenced in a study of regulatory T cells in long-lasting Graves disease. In building TCR beta libraries, iRepertoire HTBI primers were used together with Arm-PCR of CDR3 regions. A single record per CDR3 protein comes from TCRdb applying MiXCR to the multiplex PCR reads. The sample holds approximately 300,000 distinct CDR3 sequences, 15% to 20% seen once. Noted time point: newly diagnosed GD, antithyroid drugs for less than 3 months. PBMCs provided the RNA from which the TCR library was made. Sequencing used peripheral blood mononuclear cells (PBMCs), obtained at new diagnosis, from a patient treated with antithyroid drugs. These receptors all come from a female donor with Graves disease.

Many counts were recorded for this clonotype. The chain is built from TRBV30 and TRBJ1-6, with TRBD1 matching 7 bases. J was trimmed by 7 bases and V by 0 bases; bases with no gene match: 9. CDR1 is GTSNPN, CDR2 SVGIG, per germline (reference sequence). The length of the CDR3 is 16 residues. The CDR3 sequence: CAWSVYGTELNSPLHF. The CDR3 region has the DNA TGTGCCTGGAGTGTATACGGGACAGAGCTCAATTCACCCCTCCACTTT.

This clonotype was seen only a few times. This chain uses TRBV28 with TRBJ1-3; the D is unclear. The CDR3 spans 14 residues. Trimming took 5 bases from V and 4 from J, leaving 12 bases between them. From germline, CDR1 is MDHEN and CDR2 SYDVKM. The DNA of the CDR3 is TGTGCCAGCAGTAGGACCCTCCTCGGAAACACCATATATTTT. Amino acid sequence: CASSRTLLGNTIYF.

The rearrangement uses TRBV9 and TRBJ2-2, with D tentatively TRBD1 (5 bases). With 5 bases removed from V and 4 bases from J, the gap between germline ends came to 21 bases. Germline assignment: CDR1 SGDLS and CDR2 YYNGEE. This CDR3 spans 17 amino acids. In nucleotides, the CDR3 is TGTGCCAGCAGGGTTTATAGCACGACAGACTCCACCGGGGAGCTGTTTTTT. The encoded protein is CASRVYSTTDSTGELFF.

In its sample, this clonotype was seen a few times. The J gene is TRBJ2-3, the V gene TRBV4-1; D is perhaps TRBD2 (5 bases). Germline V CDR1 and CDR2: MGHRA, YSYEKL. The CDR3 contains 14 residues. V was trimmed by 2 bases and J by 2 bases, leaving 8 bases between them. As DNA, the CDR3 is TGCGCCAGCAGCCAACCCGGGAACACAGATACGCAGTATTTT. It codes for CASSQPGNTDTQYF.

This clonotype was seen many times. The chain links TRBV18 to TRBJ2-1, with TRBD2 matching over 9 bases. Unmatched junction bases numbered 9, after V lost 0 bases and J lost 15 bases. CDR3 length: 14 residues. CDR1 and CDR2 from the germline V gene are KGHSH and LQKENI. The CDR3 coding sequence is TGTGCCAGCTCACCACCCAAACTGACTAGCGGCGGGTTCTTC. It codes for CASSPPKLTSGGFF.

This clonotype was recorded many times. The chain carries TRBV2 and TRBJ2-7; D not resolved. The length of the CDR3 is 12 residues. The germline V gene encodes CDR1 SNHLY and CDR2 FYNNEI. V was trimmed by 6 bases and J by 7 bases, leaving 13 bases between them. CDR3 sequence reads: CASRTPQKEQYF. The CDR3, as DNA: TGTGCCAGCAGAACTCCCCAGAAAGAGCAGTACTTC.

CDR3 nucleotide sequence: TGTGCCAGCACTCGTGACAGGAGGAACACTGAAGCTTTCTTT. This translates into CASTRDRRNTEAFF. The genes are TRBV2 and TRBJ1-1, with D possibly being TRBD1 (6 bases). Looked up from germline, CDR1 is SNHLY and CDR2 is FYNNEI. Trimming took 7 bases from V and 1 from J, leaving 13 bases between them. This CDR3 contains 14 residues.

This clonotype was seen at least ten times. The V call is TRBV6-5, the J call TRBJ2-7; TRBD1 matches at 11 bases. Unmatched junction bases numbered 6, after V lost 2 bases and J lost 6 bases. Per the germline V gene, CDR1 is MNHEY and CDR2 is SVGAGI. This CDR3 comprises 15 residues. CDR3 nucleotide sequence: TGTGCCAGCAGTTACCCTGGACAGGGGGCGGGCGAGCAGTACTTC. The encoded protein is CASSYPGQGAGEQYF.

The chain links TRBV10-3 to TRBJ2-5; 9 nucleotides line up with TRBD1. CDR1 ENHRY and CDR2 SYGVKD come from the germline V gene. After removal of 3 bases from V and 3 bases from J, the junction contained 2 bases not matched to a gene. The CDR3 runs to 14 residues. The CDR3 nucleotides are TGTGCCATCAGTGACCGGGACAGGGAAGAGACCCAGTACTTC. Translation gives CAISDRDREETQYF.

J is TRBJ1-2 and V is TRBV20-1, with D perhaps TRBD1 (6 bases). CDR3 size: 13 residues. V was shortened by 5 bases and J by 8 bases, with 18 bases between the two germline ends. Germline loops: CDR1 DFQATT, CDR2 SNEGSKA (reference sequence). The DNA for the CDR3 is TGCAGTGCTTGGGACGGGGGGCGGAAAGGCTACACCTTC. This encodes CSAWDGGRKGYTF.

This chain connects TRBV4-1 to TRBJ2-4; D unresolved. Germline CDR1 and CDR2: MGHRA and YSYEKL. V was clipped by 0 bases and J by 0 bases, with 12 bases between them. The CDR3 extends over 17 amino acids. The DNA of the CDR3 is TGCGCCAGCAGCCAAGAAGAGCGAACCGTAGCCAAAAACATTCAGTACTTC. Translated: CASSQEERTVAKNIQYF.

In its sample, this clonotype was seen many times. This chain uses TRBV7-2 with TRBJ2-3; D not resolved. The V end lost 1 base, the J end lost 5 bases, and 16 bases lay between the germline ends. There are 16 residues in the CDR3. The germline CDR1 and CDR2 sequences are SGHTA and FQGNSA. CDR3 region: CASSLGVADTLDTQYF. CDR3 DNA: TGTGCCAGCAGCTTAGGAGTAGCTGATACTCTAGATACGCAGTATTTT.

This clonotype was recorded at least ten times. CDR3 coding DNA: TGTGCCAGCAAGCTTTCAGGGGAACACACTGAAGCTTTCTTT. This gives the protein CASKLSGEHTEAFF. V is TRBV6-1 and J is TRBJ1-1; weak D call: TRBD1 (6 bases). Germline assignment: CDR1 MNHNS and CDR2 SASEGT. Trimming removed 7 bases from V and 3 bases from J, with 15 bases in between. The CDR3 covers 14 residues.

This clonotype was seen more than once but under ten times. The chain is built from TRBV5-1 and TRBJ2-7, with unresolved D. The length of the CDR3 is 14 residues. Trimming pared 2 bases from V and 6 bases from J, leaving 15 bases between. In germline, CDR1 is SGHRS, CDR2 YFSETQ. The CDR3 DNA sequence: TGCGCCAGCAGCTTTAGGAAGCCCGACGGCGAGCAGTACTTC. Translating gives CASSFRKPDGEQYF.

This clonotype was detected ten times or more. The chain employs TRBV2 and TRBJ2-7; perhaps D is TRBD1 or TRBD2 (6 bases each). V dropped 0 bases and J dropped 4 bases, with 10 bases sitting between them. The germline CDR1 and CDR2 sequences are SNHLY and FYNNEI. The CDR3 contains 14 residues. The CDR3 loop is CASSEAGGDYEQYF. The CDR3 DNA sequence: TGTGCCAGCAGTGAAGCGGGGGGCGATTACGAGCAGTACTTC.

This clonotype occurred many times. The chain is built from TRBV15 and TRBJ2-5; no reliable D call. V was pared by 3 bases and J by 5 bases, with 4 bases between. Germline V CDR1 and CDR2: LNHNV, YYDKDF (reference sequence). The CDR3 is 11 amino acids. The CDR3 region is CATSSRETQYF. The CDR3, as DNA: TGTGCCACCAGCAGTAGGGAGACCCAGTACTTC.

The chain combines TRBV19 with TRBJ2-1; 8 nucleotides align to TRBD1. V trimming: 5 bases; J trimming: 4 bases; junction bases outside the gene matches: 7. This CDR3 has 15 residues. Germline CDR1 reads LNHDA; CDR2 reads SQIVND (reference sequence). As DNA, the CDR3 is TGTGCCAGTAGTCCCGGGGGACAGGTTTACAATGAGCAGTTCTTC. It yields the protein CASSPGGQVYNEQFF. The whole variable domain, filled in from reference TRBV19 and TRBJ2-1, reads DGGITQSPKYLFRKEGQNVTLSCEQNLNHDAMYWYRQDPGQGLRLIYYSQIVNDFQKGDIAEGYSVSREKKESFPLTVTSAQKNPTAFYLCASSPGGQVYNEQFFGPGTRLTVL.

In its sample, this clonotype was seen many times. The rearrangement uses TRBV3-1 and TRBJ2-1; either TRBD1 or TRBD2 may supply D (7 bases each). Germline V gives CDR1 LGHDT, CDR2 YNNKEL (reference sequence). The V and J ends lost 1 base and 10 bases respectively, with 17 bases between them. The CDR3 is made up of 15 amino acids. For the CDR3, the DNA is TGTGCCAGCAGCCAAGGGGCAGGACTAGGGGGCGAGCAGTTCTTC. This sequence encodes CASSQGAGLGGEQFF.

This clonotype was seen more than once but under ten times. A much larger clone lies a single base off, so this may be a read error. The chain combines TRBV20-1 with TRBJ2-3; tentative D call: TRBD2 (6 bases). Germline V gene lookup returns CDR1 DFQATT and CDR2 SNEGSKA (reference sequence). The CDR3 contains 16 residues. Trimming stripped 0 bases from V and 1 base from J, with 14 bases between. In DNA form, the CDR3 reads TGCAGTGCTAGAGAGCAGGCGGGGTGGGGCACAGATACGCAGTATTTT. Translation: CSAREQAGWGTDTQYF.

This clonotype has a count of ten or more. V and J are TRBV11-2 and TRBJ2-1; the D is unclear. The V gene's germline CDR1 is SGHAT and CDR2 FQNNGV. Trimming took 5 bases from V and 1 from J, leaving 15 bases between them. This CDR3 contains 16 residues. This chain's CDR3 is CASSPRLDGSYNEQFF. The CDR3 DNA reads as TGTGCCAGCAGCCCCAGACTCGACGGATCCTACAATGAGCAGTTCTTC.